A selection of T cell receptor beta chains follows, all from one sample in a study of blood T cell repertoires in COVID-19. Sequencing was performed with immunoSEQ multiplex PCR; in TCRdb, only in-frame clones are kept and a portion is missing. Found here are fewer than 350,000 clones, around 88% of them singletons; the top ten hold about 4.6%. The sample consisted of peripheral blood. Receptors originate from a middle-aged man with acute or convalescent COVID-19. CDR3s include the opening cysteine and the closing phenylalanine or tryptophan. Fields, in order: V gene, J gene, clone size, CDR3 protein. Where a row states a size, it is once, few, many or the class of an expanded clone; other rows omit it.

TRBV5-1	TRBJ1-2	.	CASSPDRGYGYTF
TRBV21-1	TRBJ2-3	.	CASSSRDNCTDTQYF
TRBV5-1	TRBJ2-3	.	CASSLLAGRSTDTQYF
TRBV19	TRBJ1-1	.	CASSIRRGPEEAFF
TRBV5-1	TRBJ1-4	.	CASRGRGTGNEKLFF
TRBV5-1	TRBJ1-4	.	CASSPRTGTNEKLFF
TRBV11-2	TRBJ2-1	.	CASSILAGIYNEQFF
TRBV2	TRBJ2-3	.	CASSEITGFGTDTQYF
TRBV2	TRBJ1-1	once	CASSLYLNTEAFF
TRBV3-1/TRBV3-2	TRBJ2-7	.	CASSPIDRVSNEQYF
TRBV6-5	TRBJ1-5	.	CASSYSQNQPQHF
TRBV10-3	TRBJ1-6	.	CAIRTGNGSYNSPLHF
TRBV30	TRBJ2-1	.	CAWTPMGRGFYNEQFF
TRBV19	TRBJ1-3	.	CASRKGSIVSGNTIYF
TRBV30	TRBJ2-1	.	CAWIRDRGVYNEQFF
TRBV7-2	TRBJ2-3	.	CASSLSGGAGDTQYF
TRBV5-5	TRBJ2-7	.	CASSLVDRGPRSEQYF
TRBV7-6	TRBJ2-7	.	CASSFSSGIGGAGHEQYF
TRBV15	TRBJ1-5	.	CATSSYGGGLGNQPQHF
TRBV21-1	TRBJ1-4	.	CASSKEQGMRANEKLFF
TRBV20-1	TRBJ2-5	.	CSASLPGGTHQETQYF
TRBV5-1	TRBJ2-4	.	CASRSTPGQAFHF
TRBV5-1	TRBJ1-4	once	CASSWKDSTKLFF
TRBV19	TRBJ1-1	.	CASSMGGHRGRNTEAFF
TRBV2	TRBJ1-1	.	CASSEAWTGTNTEAFF
TRBV4-2	TRBJ2-3	.	CASSQGTSAGLADTQYF
TRBV28	TRBJ1-1	.	CASIVQGVAEAFF
TRBV30	TRBJ2-3	once	CAWSVGSGVDTQYF
TRBV3-1/TRBV3-2	TRBJ1-2	.	CASSQAAAHGYTF
TRBV5-4	TRBJ1-5	.	CASSLQGAGQPQHF
TRBV5-1	TRBJ2-2	.	CASSLEGANTGELFF
TRBV4-1	TRBJ2-2	.	CASSQVRLAGPVTGELFF
TRBV20-1	TRBJ2-3	once	CSASYQVTDTQYF
TRBV5-5	TRBJ2-7	.	CASRASPGESVYEQYF
TRBV2	TRBJ1-5	.	CASRGRQGQPQHF
TRBV6-5	TRBJ1-4	.	CASSSVQGEKLFF
TRBV19	TRBJ2-1	.	CASSIDLARVEQFF
TRBV4-1	TRBJ2-7	once	CASSPTGVRSYEQYF
TRBV7-3	TRBJ2-3	.	CASSLMSTDTQYF
TRBV5-1	TRBJ1-1	.	CASSGGQMNTEAFF
TRBV5-1	TRBJ2-1	once	CASSPNNEQFF
TRBV20-1	TRBJ2-2	.	CSASASGGITGELFF
TRBV5-4	TRBJ1-6	.	CASSPGGSSYNSPLHF
TRBV24-1	TRBJ2-3	.	CATSDSIWREGQGGDTQYF
TRBV7-6	TRBJ2-1	.	CASSLGSAVVSYEQFF
TRBV15	TRBJ1-2	.	CATSRVSGIYGYTF
TRBV24-1	TRBJ1-2	.	CATSAADRAWGGYTF
TRBV9	TRBJ1-2	.	CASREDGRAYGYTF
TRBV2	TRBJ2-5	.	CASSERTGGGETQYF
TRBV5-6	TRBJ1-5	.	CASSSNSLRNQPQHF
TRBV5-1	TRBJ1-1	.	CASSLEPGVAEAFF
TRBV27	TRBJ2-3	once	CASSPPSSGGFWGTDTQYF
TRBV27	TRBJ2-1	once	CASSFSPSRSTVF
TRBV5-1	TRBJ2-6	.	CASSVLVGQGGNSGANVLTF
TRBV7-9	TRBJ2-6	.	CASSPRTGQSVSGANVLTF